This T cell receptor (beta chain) was identified in a study of shared clonotypes between healthy human individuals. Healthy HIV-negative adults without recent acute infections or vaccinations served as donors. The repertoire was sequenced with immunoSEQ multiplex PCR; TCRdb's copy has only in-frame clones and lacks some. The sample has millions of clones, roughly 96% seen once. Study observations and caveats: It was expected that sequencing depth would affect clonotype sharing among donors. Sampling was confined to blood; repertoires within tissues likely differ. The study drew on few donors, limiting represented genetic and exposure-history diversity.

A remark on this clone: No antigen is known for it.

This sequence was found in a young man in good health. Sequenced sample: naive CD4+ T cells sorted from blood. The subset is: CD45RA+ positively selected.

Written as DNA, the CDR3 is TGTGCCAGCTCCCACACGGGACAGTCCTACGAGCAGTACTTC. It translates to CASSHTGQSYEQYF. The chain joins TRBV18 to TRBJ2-7; 7 positions agree with TRBD1. This CDR3 region has 14 residues. J gave up 1 base and V 6 bases, and 6 bases lay outside the gene matches. Germline-derived CDR1 and CDR2 are KGHSH and LQKENI.